Listed below are T cell receptor beta chains from one sample, sequenced in a study of OX40 agonist ivuxolimab in advanced cancers. The protocol was immunoSEQ multiplex PCR, while the TCRdb copy is restricted to in-frame clones and leaves out a portion. The sample lists about 73,000 clones, 90% occurring once. Specimen: CD4+ or CD8+ T cells sorted from blood, collected in a trial of the OX40 agonist ivuxolimab. The receptors derive from an adult with an advanced solid tumor such as melanoma, head and neck, liver or kidney cancer. CDR3s include the opening cysteine and the closing phenylalanine or tryptophan. Each record gives: D gene, V gene, J gene, clone size, CDR3 protein, CDR3 DNA. D genes are given only for firm matches. Not every row has a clone size; where given, it reads once, few, many or a size class.

>-|TRBV7-2|TRBJ2-4|-
CASSLWVGRNIQYF
TGTGCCAGCAGCTTATGGGTTGGGCGAAACATTCAGTACTTC
>TRBD2|TRBV10-2|TRBJ2-7|-
CASSSGREQYF
TGCGCCAGCTCTAGCGGGAGGGAGCAGTACTTC
>-|TRBV4-3|TRBJ2-7|-
CASSRGQHYEQYF
TGCGCCAGCAGCCGAGGACAGCACTACGAGCAGTACTTC
>-|TRBV2|TRBJ1-5|-
CASRGDGSQPQHF
TGTGCCAGCAGGGGAGACGGATCTCAGCCCCAGCATTTT
>-|TRBV6-5|TRBJ1-4|-
CASMTGGEKLFF
TGTGCCAGCATGACGGGTGGTGAAAAACTGTTTTTT
>-|TRBV7-3|TRBJ2-5|-
CASSSLGPRETQYF
TGTGCCAGCAGCAGCCTTGGACCCCGGGAGACCCAGTACTTC
>-|TRBV7-3|TRBJ2-3|-
CASSLQAGVTDTQYF
TGTGCCAGCAGCTTACAGGCAGGGGTAACAGATACGCAGTATTTT
>-|TRBV19|TRBJ2-7|-
CASSPRLGYGQYF
TGTGCCAGTAGTCCTCGCTTAGGCTACGGGCAGTACTTC
>-|TRBV28|TRBJ1-1|few
CASSPPLNTEAFF
TGTGCCAGCAGTCCCCCCCTGAACACTGAAGCTTTCTTT
>-|TRBV21-1|TRBJ2-2|-
CASSKGGQQNTGELFF
TGTGCCAGCAGCAAAGGGGGACAGCAAAACACCGGGGAGCTGTTTTTT
>-|TRBV2|TRBJ2-5|-
CASGRTGKRETQYF
TGTGCCAGCGGCCGGACGGGGAAAAGGGAGACCCAGTACTTC
>TRBD1|TRBV28|TRBJ1-3|-
CASMPIQGYKIGNTIYF
TGTGCCAGCATGCCGATACAGGGGTACAAGATTGGAAACACCATATATTTT
>TRBD2|TRBV6-1|TRBJ2-4|-
CASREAGGAKNIQYF
TGTGCCAGCAGAGAAGCGGGAGGGGCCAAAAACATTCAGTACTTC
>TRBD1|TRBV9|TRBJ2-1|once
CASSVEGASYNEQFF
TGTGCCAGCAGCGTAGAGGGGGCCTCCTACAATGAGCAGTTCTTC
>TRBD2|TRBV7-2|TRBJ2-5|-
CASSLASGSLLETQYF
TGTGCCAGCAGCTTAGCTAGCGGGAGCCTTCTGGAGACCCAGTACTTC
>-|TRBV11-2|TRBJ2-1|-
CASSLLRANEQFF
TGTGCCAGCAGCTTACTTCGGGCTAATGAGCAGTTCTTC
>TRBD1|TRBV30|TRBJ2-3|-
CAWSKTGVRTDTQYF
TGTGCCTGGAGCAAGACAGGGGTCAGGACAGATACGCAGTATTTT
>-|TRBV5-4|TRBJ2-1|-
CASSFIGINNEQFF
TGTGCCAGCAGCTTTATTGGGATAAACAATGAGCAGTTCTTC
>-|TRBV7-2|TRBJ2-7|-
CASSGVGGGEQYF
TGTGCCAGCAGCGGAGTCGGGGGCGGGGAGCAGTACTTC
>-|TRBV30|TRBJ1-5|-
CAWSSYSNQPQHF
TGTGCCTGGAGCTCTTATAGCAATCAGCCCCAGCATTTT
>-|TRBV6-5|TRBJ2-1|-
CASSYTRLVNEQFF
TGTGCCAGCAGTTACACCAGACTGGTAAATGAGCAGTTCTTC
>-|TRBV27|TRBJ2-5|-
CASKRQTGMQETQYF
TGTGCCAGTAAGCGCCAAACAGGGATGCAAGAGACCCAGTACTTC
>-|TRBV7-8|TRBJ2-1|-
CASSSFGQRSYNEQFF
TGTGCCAGCAGCTCGTTCGGACAGCGCTCCTACAATGAGCAGTTCTTC
>TRBD2|TRBV19|TRBJ2-1|once
CASSLRLAEYNEQFF
TGTGCCAGTAGTCTTAGACTAGCGGAGTACAATGAGCAGTTCTTC
>-|TRBV7-2|TRBJ1-2|-
CASSLIMRLAENTF
TGTGCCAGCAGCTTAATCATGCGGTTAGCCGAGAACACCTTC
>TRBD1|TRBV5-6|TRBJ2-3|-
CASSRQGVRLSTQYF
TGTGCCAGCAGCCGACAGGGGGTCAGATTAAGCACGCAGTATTTT
>-|TRBV11-2|TRBJ2-2|-
CASSFLARPGELFF
TGTGCCAGCAGCTTCCTAGCGAGGCCCGGGGAGCTGTTTTTT
>-|TRBV7-2|TRBJ2-2|once
CASSPSLFGGRTGELFF
TGTGCCAGCAGCCCGAGTTTGTTCGGGGGCCGGACCGGGGAGCTGTTTTTT
>-|TRBV27|TRBJ2-7|many
CASSFGRQSYEQYF
TGTGCCAGCAGCTTTGGGCGACAGTCCTACGAGCAGTACTTC
>-|TRBV7-8|TRBJ2-7|-
CASSLDRMDSYEQYF
TGTGCCAGCAGCTTAGATCGGATGGATAGCTACGAGCAGTACTTC
>-|TRBV7-7|TRBJ2-2|-
CATTETYTGELFF
TGTGCGACGACTGAGACCTATACCGGGGAGCTGTTTTTT
>TRBD1|TRBV6-5|TRBJ1-5|-
CASWDRAGQPQHF
TGTGCCAGTTGGGACAGGGCGGGTCAGCCCCAGCATTTT
>-|TRBV5-6|TRBJ2-7|-
CASSLQREEQYF
TGTGCCAGCAGCTTACAGAGGGAAGAGCAGTACTTC
>-|TRBV6-1|TRBJ2-7|-
CASRPGLTYEQYF
TGTGCCAGCAGGCCGGGACTTACCTACGAGCAGTACTTC
>TRBD1|TRBV10-3|TRBJ1-1|few
CAISDRVGTEAFF
TGTGCCATCAGCGACAGGGTAGGGACTGAAGCTTTCTTT
>TRBD1|TRBV7-9|TRBJ2-1|medium-sized
CATAGTGVNNEQFF
TGTGCCACCGCCGGGACAGGGGTTAACAATGAGCAGTTCTTC
>TRBD1|TRBV18|TRBJ1-2|-
CASSLQGADYGYTF
TGTGCCAGCTCCCTACAGGGGGCGGACTATGGCTACACCTTC
>-|TRBV7-2|TRBJ2-1|-
CASSYFTGPYNEQFF
TGTGCCAGCAGCTACTTTACAGGGCCCTACAATGAGCAGTTCTTC
>TRBD1|TRBV7-9|TRBJ1-2|-
CASSSGDRRNYGYTF
TGTGCCAGCAGCTCTGGGGACAGAAGGAACTATGGCTACACCTTC
>TRBD2|TRBV5-6|TRBJ2-5|-
CASSLIAGGPGGQETQYF
TGTGCCAGCAGCTTGATAGCGGGAGGGCCTGGGGGGCAAGAGACCCAGTACTTC
>TRBD2|TRBV27|TRBJ2-7|few
CASSSTSGSVQYF
TGTGCCAGCAGTTCCACTAGCGGGAGTGTTCAGTACTTC
>-|TRBV6-5|TRBJ2-7|-
CASSYTATYEQYF
TGTGCCAGCAGTTACACCGCTACCTACGAGCAGTACTTC
>-|TRBV2|TRBJ2-7|-
CASSEARRDEQYF
TGTGCCAGCAGTGAAGCGAGGAGGGACGAGCAGTACTTC
>TRBD1|TRBV7-3|TRBJ2-2|-
CASSWTGGNVGELFF
TGTGCCAGCAGCTGGACAGGGGGCAACGTCGGGGAGCTGTTTTTT
>-|TRBV19|TRBJ1-4|-
CASSIGVAATNEKLFF
TGTGCCAGTAGTATTGGGGTAGCAGCAACTAATGAAAAACTGTTTTTT
>TRBD2|TRBV29-1|TRBJ2-1|-
CSVVGTSEVSYNEQFF
TGCAGCGTTGTAGGGACTAGCGAGGTGTCCTACAATGAGCAGTTCTTC
>TRBD1|TRBV6-6|TRBJ2-7|-
CASRTGTAYEQYF
TGTGCCAGCAGAACTGGGACAGCCTACGAGCAGTACTTC
>TRBD1|TRBV2|TRBJ1-2|-
CASRRGTGDFYGYTF
TGTGCCAGCAGGAGGGGGACAGGGGATTTCTATGGCTACACCTTC
>-|TRBV4-3|TRBJ2-2|-
CASSQETVNTGELFF
TGCGCCAGCAGCCAAGAGACCGTTAACACCGGGGAGCTGTTTTTT
>TRBD1|TRBV29-1|TRBJ2-7|once
CSVVGDGDREQYF
TGCAGCGTTGTCGGGGACGGGGACAGGGAGCAGTACTTC
>TRBD2|TRBV5-1|TRBJ2-3|-
CASTGTSGTDTQYF
TGCGCCAGCACCGGGACTAGCGGAACAGATACGCAGTATTTT
>TRBD1|TRBV18|TRBJ1-2|-
CASSLSQGANGYTF
TGTGCCAGCTCACTGTCACAGGGGGCGAATGGCTACACCTTC
>-|TRBV28|TRBJ2-2|-
CASSAISPTGELFF
TGTGCCAGCAGTGCAATTAGCCCCACCGGGGAGCTGTTTTTT
>-|TRBV19|TRBJ1-3|-
CASKARGNTIYF
TGTGCCAGTAAGGCCCGCGGAAACACCATATATTTT